This TCR beta chain was identified during a study of shared clonotypes between healthy human individuals. Sequencing was performed with immunoSEQ multiplex PCR; in TCRdb, only in-frame clones are kept and a portion is missing. Here the sample spans 2,500,000 or so clones, under 95% being singletons. From germline, CDR1 is SNHLY and CDR2 FYNNEI. The V and J ends lost 6 bases and 2 bases respectively, with 13 bases between them. CDR3 length equals 14 residues. The sequenced sample was naive CD4+ T cells from PBMCs. The subset is: CD45RA+ positively selected. This chain links TRBV2 with TRBJ1-2; D gene ambiguous. This receptor was obtained from a man between 18 and 29 years old in good health. Some clones in this sample may be carry-over from other donors' samples. In nucleotides, the CDR3 is TGTGCCAGCAGAGAGTCCCGGGCCAACTATGGCTACACCTTC. Protein sequence: CASRESRANYGYTF.